This entry lists 15 T cell receptor beta chains sequenced from one sample in a study of cytomegalovirus exposure and HLA in healthy donors. Use of 60 Vbeta and 13 Jbeta primers characterized the PCR. Libraries were prepared by immunoSEQ multiplex PCR; TCRdb keeps only in-frame clonotypes and omits some of them. The sample contains around 140,000 clones, approximately 72% of which appear only once. The sequencing input was PBMCs. The receptors derive from a woman aged 55-70 years in good health and CMV-seronegative.

This chain joins TRBV19 and TRBJ2-7; TRBD1 aligns across 10 bases. CDR3 size: 14 residues. Trimming cost V 6 bases and J 5 bases; bases outside gene matches: 7. CDR1 is LNHDA, CDR2 SQIVND, per germline (reference sequence). In DNA form, the CDR3 reads TGTGCCAGTAGCCCGGGACAGGGGACGAACGAGCAGTACTTC. Its protein product is CASSPGQGTNEQYF.

This clone is a singleton in its sample. The chain couples TRBV7-9 to TRBJ2-1; TRBD2 agrees at 10 bases. J was trimmed by 6 bases and V by 5 bases; bases with no gene match: 4. This CDR3 contains 14 residues. Germline V gene lookup returns CDR1 SEHNR and CDR2 FQNEAQ (reference sequence). Here the CDR3 reads CASSPAGGVNEQFF. CDR3 DNA: TGTGCCAGCAGCCCAGCGGGAGGGGTCAATGAGCAGTTCTTC.

This chain joins TRBV12-5 and TRBJ2-2; D call uncertain. This CDR3 region has 14 residues. Deletions cut 6 bases from V and 4 bases from J, with 12 bases between. Germline V CDR1 and CDR2: LGHNT, FRNRAP. The CDR3 DNA follows: TGTGCTAGTGGGACGGAGTCAAGCACCGGGGAGCTGTTTTTT. Amino acids: CASGTESSTGELFF.

V gene TRBV5-4 combines with J gene TRBJ1-3; unclear D gene. Looked up from germline, CDR1 is SGHNT and CDR2 is YYREEE (reference sequence). The length of the CDR3 is 15 residues. Trimming took off 2 bases at V and 0 bases at J, with 9 bases between the two ends. CDR3 sequence reads: CASSLFESSGNTIYF. CDR3 coding DNA: TGTGCCAGCAGCTTATTCGAGAGCTCTGGAAACACCATATATTTT.

The J gene is TRBJ2-5, the V gene TRBV19, with 7 positions matching TRBD2. The germline CDR1 and CDR2 sequences are LNHDA and SQIVND (reference sequence). The CDR3 totals 18 residues. J lost 2 bases, V lost 3 bases, and 15 bases had no gene match. The CDR3 sequence: CASSISSAAGASQETQYF. CDR3 DNA: TGTGCCAGTAGTATTTCTTCGGCGGCGGGAGCTTCTCAAGAGACCCAGTACTTC.

This clone was seen a few times. The chain combines TRBV29-1 with TRBJ1-2, with a weak D call TRBD1 (6 bases). This CDR3 has 12 amino acids. Trimming shortened V by 6 bases and J by 3 bases, and 11 bases separated the two germline ends. The germline V gene has CDR1 SQVTM and CDR2 ANQGSEA. In DNA, the CDR3 is TGCAGCGTACAAGCAGGGGACTATGGCTACACCTTC. It translates to CSVQAGDYGYTF.

A remark on this clone: Germline is not matched at one junction end, which may reflect a read error. The rearrangement links TRBV7-2 to TRBJ2-1; 7 bases are shared with TRBD2. The CDR3 consists of 16 residues. CDR1 and CDR2 from the germline V gene are SGHTA and FQGNSA. The CDR3 sequence: CANSLGPASGYNEQFF. CDR3 coding DNA: TGTGCCAACAGCCTGGGTCCGGCTAGCGGTTACAATGAGCAGTTCTTC.

The chain recombines TRBV14 with TRBJ1-2, with D possibly matching TRBD1 (5 bases). V was pared by 1 base and J by 7 bases, with 19 bases between. The germline CDR1 and CDR2 sequences are SGHDN and FVKESK. The CDR3 contains 16 residues. The CDR3 here is CASSQGPLGRGSGYTF. Written as DNA, the CDR3 is TGTGCCAGCAGCCAAGGACCATTAGGGAGGGGCTCTGGCTACACCTTC.

CDR3 sequence reads: CASSPSGSYNEQFF. CDR3 in DNA: TGTGCCAGCAGTCCTAGCGGATCCTACAATGAGCAGTTCTTC. This sequence joins TRBV28 and TRBJ2-1; TRBD2 agrees at 7 bases. The CDR3 contains 14 residues. The germline gives CDR1 MDHEN, CDR2 SYDVKM. The trim removed 5 bases at V and 1 base at J, leaving 2 bases unmatched.

The chain recombines TRBV14 with TRBJ1-1; 8 bases align to TRBD1. The CDR3 runs to 15 residues. The trim removed 3 bases at V and 4 bases at J, leaving 7 bases unmatched. From germline, CDR1 is SGHDN and CDR2 FVKESK. In nucleotides, the CDR3 is TGTGCCAGCAGCCAGAGGACAGGGAGGGCCACTGAAGCTTTCTTT. Its translation: CASSQRTGRATEAFF.

V usage is TRBV6-1 and J usage is TRBJ2-7; D is unclear. Trimming pared 4 bases from V and 1 base from J, leaving 8 bases between. Germline CDR1 and CDR2: MNHNS and SASEGT. The CDR3 consists of 13 residues. The CDR3 region has the DNA TGTGCCAGCAGTGTTGTCAGTTCCTACGAGCAGTACTTC. Amino acids: CASSVVSSYEQYF.

This chain connects TRBV29-1 to TRBJ2-3; TRBD2 is a possible D gene (6 bases). CDR1 is SQVTM, CDR2 ANQGSEA, per germline. This CDR3 is built from 14 residues. The V end lost 4 bases, the J end lost 3 bases, and 14 bases lay between the germline ends. The CDR3 DNA follows: TGCAGCGTTGTGCGGCCGGAGGGGACAGATACGCAGTATTTT. This gives the protein CSVVRPEGTDTQYF.

This clone was counted between two and nine times. The chain carries TRBV19 and TRBJ1-1; TRBD1 aligns across 7 bases. The V gene end was trimmed by 3 bases and the J gene end by 2 bases; junction bases not matched to a gene: 3. The germline V gene encodes CDR1 LNHDA and CDR2 SQIVND (reference sequence). CDR3 length: 14 residues. CDR3 protein: CASSIGTVNTEAFF. CDR3 coding DNA: TGTGCCAGTAGTATCGGGACAGTCAACACTGAAGCTTTCTTT.

This clone was observed a few times. In DNA form, the CDR3 reads TGTGCCAGCACCGGTTGGCGGGAGGGAGGGGAGCAGTACTTC. It specifies CASTGWREGGEQYF. This chain uses TRBV6-6 with TRBJ2-7; 9 bases are shared with TRBD2. The CDR3 totals 14 residues. CDR1 and CDR2 from the germline V gene are MNHNY and SVGAGI (reference sequence). V gave up 7 bases and J gave up 7 bases; unmatched junction bases: 11.

The rearrangement uses TRBV5-4 and TRBJ1-2, with D perhaps TRBD1 (6 bases). Trimming removed 4 bases from V and 6 bases from J, with 16 bases in between. The CDR3 consists of 14 residues. Germline assignment: CDR1 SGHNT and CDR2 YYREEE (reference sequence). Here the CDR3 reads CASSAGGRGDGYTF. The CDR3 DNA reads TGTGCCAGCAGCGCGGGGGGCAGGGGAGATGGCTACACCTTC.